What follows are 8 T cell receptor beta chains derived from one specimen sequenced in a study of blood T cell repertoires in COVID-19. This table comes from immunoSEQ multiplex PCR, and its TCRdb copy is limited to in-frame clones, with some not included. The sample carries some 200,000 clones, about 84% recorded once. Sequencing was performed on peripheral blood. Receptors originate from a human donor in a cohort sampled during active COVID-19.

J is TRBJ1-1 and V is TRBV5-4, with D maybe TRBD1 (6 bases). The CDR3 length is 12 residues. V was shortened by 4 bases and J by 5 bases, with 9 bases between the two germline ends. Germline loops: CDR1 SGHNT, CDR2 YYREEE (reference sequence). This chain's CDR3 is CASSHGQTEAFF. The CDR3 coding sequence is TGTGCCAGCAGCCATGGACAGACTGAAGCTTTCTTT.

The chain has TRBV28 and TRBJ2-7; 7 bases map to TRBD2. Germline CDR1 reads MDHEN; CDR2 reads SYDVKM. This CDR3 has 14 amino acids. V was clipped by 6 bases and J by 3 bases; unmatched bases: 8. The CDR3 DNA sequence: TGTGCCAGCAGGTCCCTTTCGGGGGGCTACGAGCAGTACTTC. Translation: CASRSLSGGYEQYF.

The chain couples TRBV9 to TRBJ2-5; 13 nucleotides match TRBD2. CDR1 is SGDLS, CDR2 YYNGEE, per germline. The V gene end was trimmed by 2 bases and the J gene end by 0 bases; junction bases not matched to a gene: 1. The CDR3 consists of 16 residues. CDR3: CASSVGTSGNQETQYF. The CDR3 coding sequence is TGTGCCAGCAGCGTGGGGACTAGCGGGAACCAAGAGACCCAGTACTTC.

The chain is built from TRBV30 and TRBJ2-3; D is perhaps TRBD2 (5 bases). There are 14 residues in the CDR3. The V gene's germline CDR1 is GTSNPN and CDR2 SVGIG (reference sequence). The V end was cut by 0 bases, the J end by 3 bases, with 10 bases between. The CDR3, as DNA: TGTGCCTGGAGTGTAGGGAGCATTACAGATACGCAGTATTTT. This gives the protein CAWSVGSITDTQYF.

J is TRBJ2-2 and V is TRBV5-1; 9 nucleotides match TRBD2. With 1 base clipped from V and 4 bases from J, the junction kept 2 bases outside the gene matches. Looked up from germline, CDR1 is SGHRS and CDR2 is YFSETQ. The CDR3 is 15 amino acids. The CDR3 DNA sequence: TGCGCCAGCAGCTTGACTAGCGGGCTCACCGGGGAGCTGTTTTTT. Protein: CASSLTSGLTGELFF.

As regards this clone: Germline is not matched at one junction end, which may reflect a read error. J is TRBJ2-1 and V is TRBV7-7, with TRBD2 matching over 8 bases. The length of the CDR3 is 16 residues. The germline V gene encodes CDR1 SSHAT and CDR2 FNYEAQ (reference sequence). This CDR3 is CASSQTASGPYNEQFF. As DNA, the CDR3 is TGTGCTAGCAGTCAAACGGCTAGCGGGCCTTACAATGAGCAGTTCTTC. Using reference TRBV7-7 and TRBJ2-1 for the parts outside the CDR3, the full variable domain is GAGVSQSPRYKVTKRGQDVTLRCDPISSHATLYWYQQALGQGPEFLTYFNYEAQPDKSGLPSDRFSAERPEGSISTLTIQRTEQRDSAMYRCASSQTASGPYNEQFFGPGTRLTVL.

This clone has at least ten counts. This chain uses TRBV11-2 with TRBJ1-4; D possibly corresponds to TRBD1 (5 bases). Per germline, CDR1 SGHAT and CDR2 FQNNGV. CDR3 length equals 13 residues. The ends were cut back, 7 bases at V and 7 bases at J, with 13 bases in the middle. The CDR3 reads CASNRGGSEKLFF. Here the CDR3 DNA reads TGTGCCAGCAACCGCGGGGGGAGTGAAAAACTGTTTTTT.

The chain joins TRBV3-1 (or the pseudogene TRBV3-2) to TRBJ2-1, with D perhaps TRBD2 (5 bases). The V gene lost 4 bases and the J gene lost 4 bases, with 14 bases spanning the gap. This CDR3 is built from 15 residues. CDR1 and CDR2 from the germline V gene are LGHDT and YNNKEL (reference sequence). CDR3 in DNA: TGTGCCAGCAGCCGGAGGTCAGTAAAGTACAATGAGCAGTTCTTC. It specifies CASSRRSVKYNEQFF.